This is a list of T cell receptor beta chains from one sample in a study of technical replicates of blood from a handful of donors. Measured with immunoSEQ multiplex PCR; TCRdb has only the in-frame clones, and not every one. The repertoire holds about 83,000 clones, with approximately 94% as singletons. Sequences were obtained from T cells isolated from PBMCs. Receptors originate from a human donor in good health. CDR3s include the opening cysteine and the closing phenylalanine or tryptophan. Only some rows state a clone size, as once, few, many or a class for expanded clones.

cdr3_aa j_call v_call clone_size
CASSVRTNRGYEQYF TRBJ2-7 TRBV10-1 NA
CASRPGLNQPQHF TRBJ1-5 TRBV28 NA
CASSIPGQGSHEQFF TRBJ2-1 TRBV19 once
CASQAGQGTYEQYF TRBJ2-7 TRBV5-8 NA
CAWDREPYEQYF TRBJ2-7 TRBV30 once
CASSLGDSDYEQYF TRBJ2-7 TRBV5-6 NA
CASSPGQGALGETQYF TRBJ2-5 TRBV5-1 NA
CASSLDRAYEQYF TRBJ2-7 TRBV5-1 NA
CATFLGGYTEAFF TRBJ1-1 TRBV6-5 NA
CASSASGTEAFF TRBJ1-1 TRBV11-2 few
CASRSGGDGANVLTF TRBJ2-6 TRBV5-4 NA